These 22 T cell receptor beta chains originate from one sample sequenced in a study of control samples from healthy donors and cancer patients. Assay: immunoSEQ multiplex PCR; the TCRdb copy retains only in-frame clones and omits some. The data hold fewer than 20,000 clones, with 82% observed a single time. Source material: PBMCs. These receptors were taken from a man at least 80 years old with head and neck cancer.

The V call is TRBV29-1, the J call TRBJ2-2; 7 bases match TRBD1. This CDR3 has 15 amino acids. Trimming at V came to 6 bases and at J to 6 bases, leaving 13 bases not matched to a gene. Germline loops: CDR1 SQVTM, CDR2 ANQGSEA. The CDR3 sequence is CSVAPDRADSGELFF. As DNA, the CDR3 is TGCAGCGTGGCGCCAGACAGGGCAGATTCCGGGGAGCTGTTTTTT.

The rearrangement joins TRBV28 to TRBJ1-5; D is ambiguous. The CDR3 covers 14 residues. Between the trimmed V and J ends, which lost 6 bases and 6 bases, there was a span of 15 bases. From germline, CDR1 is MDHEN and CDR2 SYDVKM. The chain's CDR3 is CASSLGRFSQPQHF. In DNA form, the CDR3 reads TGTGCCAGCAGCCTGGGGAGGTTTTCTCAGCCCCAGCATTTT.

V usage is TRBV7-3 and J usage is TRBJ2-5; 14 positions match TRBD2. This CDR3 contains 16 residues. Germline V gene data show CDR1 as SGHTA and CDR2 as FQGTGA. The trim removed 2 bases at V and 9 bases at J, leaving 8 bases unmatched. CDR3 in DNA: TGTGCCAGCAGCTTAGCCGGGACTAGCGGGAGTTCGGCCCAGTACTTC. It specifies CASSLAGTSGSSAQYF. The full variable domain, completed using reference TRBV7-3 and TRBJ2-5, is GAGVSQTPSNKVTEKGKYVELRCDPISGHTALYWYRQSLGQGPEFLIYFQGTGAADDSGLPNDRFFAVRPEGSVSTLKIQRTERGDSAVYLCASSLAGTSGSSAQYFGPGTRLLVL.

This sequence joins TRBV11-2 and TRBJ2-3; D gene unclear. The germline CDR1 and CDR2 sequences are SGHAT and FQNNGV. Deletions cut 5 bases from V and 6 bases from J, with 18 bases between. The CDR3 has 15 amino acids. The CDR3 DNA sequence: TGTGCCAGCAGCCCCTCCCTTGCTAGTTACGATACGCAGTATTTT. It translates to CASSPSLASYDTQYF.

The gene calls are TRBV24-1 and TRBJ1-1; a possible D gene is TRBD1 (6 bases). V dropped 2 bases and J dropped 7 bases, with 13 bases sitting between them. CDR1 and CDR2 (germline): KGHDR, SFDVKD. The CDR3 has 14 residues. Here the CDR3 DNA reads TGTGCCACCAGTGATTCTCAGAGGGGGGATGAAGCTTTCTTT. It encodes CATSDSQRGDEAFF.

This sequence joins TRBV6-5 and TRBJ1-3; D call uncertain. Germline V gene sequence: CDR1 MNHEY, CDR2 SVGAGI. The CDR3 is made up of 14 amino acids. V was trimmed by 7 bases and J by 7 bases, leaving 17 bases between them. CDR3 amino acids: CASTTGSYPNTIYF. CDR3 nucleotide sequence: TGTGCCAGCACCACCGGGTCCTACCCTAACACCATATATTTT.

V and J are TRBV6-6 and TRBJ1-2; D not resolved. V lost 5 bases, J lost 7 bases, and 17 bases lay in between. CDR1 and CDR2 (germline): MNHNY, SVGAGI (reference sequence). The CDR3 totals 14 residues. CDR3 bases: TGTGCCAGCAGTCCACTAGACCAGGTAGTTGGCTACACCTTC. Its protein product is CASSPLDQVVGYTF.

The chain joins TRBV3-1 (or the pseudogene TRBV3-2) to TRBJ1-1; TRBD1 agrees at 9 bases. The CDR3 is made up of 14 amino acids. Germline-derived CDR1 and CDR2 are LGHDT and YNNKEL (reference sequence). J gave up 5 bases and V 4 bases, and 5 bases lay outside the gene matches. As DNA, the CDR3 is TGTGCCAGCAGCCTAAGGACAGGGGAGACTGAAGCTTTCTTT. It specifies CASSLRTGETEAFF.

The V and J genes are TRBV4-1 and TRBJ1-5; TRBD1 is a possible D gene (6 bases). Trimming cost V 4 bases and J 3 bases, with 16 bases left between them. Germline CDR1 is MGHRA and CDR2 is YSYEKL. CDR3 length: 16 amino acids. The CDR3 DNA sequence: TGCGCCAGCAGCCGCACTCCCGGACAGTCCAATCAGCCCCAGCATTTT. Its translation is CASSRTPGQSNQPQHF.

The rearrangement uses TRBV5-1 and TRBJ2-3, with D hard to call. Trimming took off 0 bases at V and 4 bases at J, with 12 bases between the two ends. Germline V gives CDR1 SGHRS, CDR2 YFSETQ. This CDR3 region has 15 residues. CDR3 region: CASSLAVGIADTQYF. The CDR3 coding sequence is TGCGCCAGCAGCTTGGCCGTAGGGATCGCAGATACGCAGTATTTT.

V is TRBV18 and J is TRBJ2-5, with no clear D. Trimming stripped 3 bases from V and 1 base from J, with 6 bases between. Germline CDR1 is KGHSH and CDR2 is LQKENI. The CDR3 extends over 13 amino acids. The CDR3 here is CASSPGSQETQYF. The CDR3 region has the DNA TGTGCCAGCTCACCCGGCAGCCAAGAGACCCAGTACTTC.

This chain uses TRBV2 with TRBJ1-4; D is uncertain. The germline CDR1 and CDR2 sequences are SNHLY and FYNNEI. Trimming removed 6 bases from V and 4 bases from J, with 15 bases in between. The CDR3 consists of 15 residues. The CDR3 nucleotides read TGTGCCAGCAGCGCCCCCAAGTCCATTAATGAAAAACTGTTTTTT. Protein sequence: CASSAPKSINEKLFF. Complete variable domain (other parts from reference TRBV2 and TRBJ1-4): EPEVTQTPSHQVTQMGQEVILRCVPISNHLYFYWYRQILGQKVEFLVSFYNNEISEKSEIFDDQFSVERPDGSNFTLKIRSTKLEDSAMYFCASSAPKSINEKLFFGSGTQLSVL.

The chain has TRBV5-1 and TRBJ2-1; 9 bases fit TRBD2. The junction had 4 bases not matched to a gene; V was cut back by 5 bases and J by 4 bases. This CDR3 has 14 amino acids. Germline V gives CDR1 SGHRS, CDR2 YFSETQ. This CDR3 reads CASSKRGVYNEQFF. CDR3 DNA: TGCGCCAGCAGTAAGCGGGGGGTTTACAATGAGCAGTTCTTC.

V is TRBV6-1 and J is TRBJ2-6; D is ambiguous. The CDR3 is made up of 15 amino acids. Trimming shortened V by 3 bases and J by 3 bases, and 9 bases separated the two germline ends. Germline V gene data show CDR1 as MNHNS and CDR2 as SASEGT. DNA of the CDR3: TGTGCCAGCAGTGACAGGCCCCATGGGGCCAACGTCCTGACTTTC. It translates to CASSDRPHGANVLTF.

This chain uses TRBV7-3 with TRBJ2-3; D possibly corresponds to TRBD2 (5 bases). The germline gives CDR1 SGHTA, CDR2 FQGTGA. Trimming stripped 2 bases from V and 2 bases from J, with 8 bases between. The CDR3 is 14 residues long. This CDR3 reads CASSLGGYTDTQYF. CDR3 sequence (DNA): TGTGCCAGCAGCTTAGGCGGGTACACAGATACGCAGTATTTT.

The chain couples TRBV19 to TRBJ2-6, with 8 nucleotides matching TRBD1. This CDR3 region has 17 residues. Germline CDR1 reads LNHDA; CDR2 reads SQIVND (reference sequence). Trimming at V came to 6 bases and at J to 0 bases, leaving 7 bases not matched to a gene. CDR3 protein: CASSRGQESSGANVLTF. The CDR3 region has the DNA TGTGCCAGTAGCCGGGGACAGGAAAGCTCTGGGGCCAACGTCCTGACTTTC. Using reference TRBV19 and TRBJ2-6 for the parts outside the CDR3, the full variable domain is DGGITQSPKYLFRKEGQNVTLSCEQNLNHDAMYWYRQDPGQGLRLIYYSQIVNDFQKGDIAEGYSVSREKKESFPLTVTSAQKNPTAFYLCASSRGQESSGANVLTFGAGSRLTVL.

This chain uses TRBV6-6 with TRBJ2-7; no reliable D call. Between the trimmed V and J ends, which lost 5 bases and 2 bases, there was a span of 10 bases. This CDR3 region has 13 residues. Per the germline V gene, CDR1 is MNHNY and CDR2 is SVGAGI (reference sequence). The DNA for the CDR3 is TGTGCCAGCAGTCAGAGGTCCGCCTACGAGCAGTACTTC. It is translated as CASSQRSAYEQYF.

CDR3 in amino acids: CASSMVAQGEAFF. CDR3 coding DNA: TGTGCCAGTAGTATGGTGGCTCAGGGGGAAGCTTTCTTT. The chain couples TRBV19 to TRBJ1-1; a weak D match, TRBD1 (6 bases). The ends were cut back, 3 bases at V and 8 bases at J, with 13 bases in the middle. Germline CDR1 LNHDA, CDR2 SQIVND (reference sequence). This CDR3 has 13 residues.

The V gene is TRBV4-1, the J gene TRBJ1-2; perhaps TRBD1 as D (5 bases). From germline, CDR1 is MGHRA and CDR2 YSYEKL. V lost 0 bases and J lost 4, with 24 bases in between. The CDR3 sequence is 19 residues long. CDR3 loop: CASSQEEVTGLYSFYGYTF. The CDR3 DNA reads TGCGCCAGCAGCCAAGAAGAAGTGACGGGGCTGTACTCCTTCTATGGCTACACCTTC.

The rearrangement joins TRBV2 to TRBJ1-4; D possibly corresponds to TRBD1 (6 bases). Looked up from germline, CDR1 is SNHLY and CDR2 is FYNNEI. Trimming shortened V by 1 base and J by 6 bases, and 15 bases separated the two germline ends. The CDR3 sequence is 16 residues long. The CDR3 region is CASSEVGGARDEKLFF. CDR3 sequence (DNA): TGTGCCAGCAGTGAAGTTGGGGGGGCGAGGGATGAAAAACTGTTTTTT.

The chain combines TRBV3-1 (or the pseudogene TRBV3-2) with TRBJ1-1; D gene unclear. CDR3 length: 13 residues. Germline V CDR1 and CDR2: LGHDT, YNNKEL (reference sequence). Trimming took 4 bases from V and 5 from J, leaving 11 bases between them. CDR3 bases: TGTGCCAGCAGCCGGGCCCCGGAGACTGAAGCTTTCTTT. The encoded protein is CASSRAPETEAFF.

This chain connects TRBV4-1 to TRBJ1-5, with TRBD1 matching over 7 bases. Germline trimming cut 4 bases from V and 6 bases from J; bases unmatched to any gene: 9. This CDR3 is 15 amino acids long. CDR1 MGHRA and CDR2 YSYEKL come from the germline V gene. The CDR3 sequence: CASSLQAGGSQPQHF. The CDR3 nucleotides read TGCGCCAGCAGCCTACAGGCAGGGGGGAGTCAGCCCCAGCATTTT.